This T cell receptor beta chain emerged from a study of blood T cell repertoires in COVID-19. Study information: Acute and convalescent COVID-19 specimens originated in the United States, Italy and Spain. T cells, B-cell-depleted T cells, or PBMCs supplied cDNA or gDNA.

Allocation to cohorts depended on clinical history reported by the participants. Sequencing used immunoSEQ multiplex PCR; TCRdb keeps in-frame clones, though not all of them. The sample records 250,000 or so clones, around 93% being singletons. V was pared by 5 bases and J by 7 bases, with 14 bases of the junction left unmatched. The CDR3 totals 16 residues. Germline CDR1 is MNHEY and CDR2 is SVGEGT. Sequenced: PBMCs or T cells enriched from blood (not recorded which). The receptor comes from a man aged 35-49 years who had been exposed to COVID-19. The rearrangement uses TRBV6-2 or TRBV6-3 and TRBJ2-7; 10 nucleotides align to TRBD2. The DNA of the CDR3 is TGTGCCAGCAGTGACACTAGCGGGAATTCTAATTATGAGCAGTACTTC. Protein sequence: CASSDTSGNSNYEQYF.